This T cell receptor (beta chain) was retrieved from a study of post-analysis software for immune sequencing data. A few counts support this clonotype. Its cognate antigen is unknown. Trimming cost V 1 base and J 1 base, with 11 bases left between them. CDR1 and CDR2 from the germline V gene are SGHRS and YFSETQ. The CDR3 runs 15 residues. Overall study findings and caveats: When the samples were clustered directly with F measure, those that had been prepared in the same batch showed strong co-clustering. Patients used about five TRBV segments, including TRBV5-6, TRBV5-1 and TRBV20-1, more often than controls.

Unique molecular identifiers were carried by the TCR beta cDNA libraries. TCRdb ran MiXCR on the PCR reads and lists one entry per CDR3 protein. The sample lists 600,000 to 700,000 distinct CDR3 sequences, over 45% occurring once. This chain uses TRBV5-1 with TRBJ2-5; no definite D call. Sequencing was carried out using blood. The receptor was isolated from a girl aged 2-10 years with multiple sclerosis. CDR3 coding DNA: TGCGCCAGCAGCTTGTGGACGGGCCCCCAAGAGACCCAGTACTTC. It yields the protein CASSLWTGPQETQYF.